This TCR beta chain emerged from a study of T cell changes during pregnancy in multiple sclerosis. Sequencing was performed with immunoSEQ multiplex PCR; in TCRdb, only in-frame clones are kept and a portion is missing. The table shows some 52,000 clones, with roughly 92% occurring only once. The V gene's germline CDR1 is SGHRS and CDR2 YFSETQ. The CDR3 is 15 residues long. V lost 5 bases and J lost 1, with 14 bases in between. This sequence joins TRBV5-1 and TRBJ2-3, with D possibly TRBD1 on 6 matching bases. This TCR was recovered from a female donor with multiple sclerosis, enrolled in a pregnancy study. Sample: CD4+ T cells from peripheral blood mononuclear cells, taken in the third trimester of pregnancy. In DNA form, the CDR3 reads TGCGCCAGCAGGCGGAGCTGGACAGGCACAGATACGCAGTATTTT. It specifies CASRRSWTGTDTQYF.